Shown below are 16 T cell receptor beta chains from a single sample sequenced in a study of blood T cell repertoires in COVID-19. This table comes from immunoSEQ multiplex PCR, and its TCRdb copy is limited to in-frame clones, with some not included. The table includes about 120,000 clones, 85% detected once. The material sequenced was peripheral blood. Receptors originate from a man aged 80 or over with acute or convalescent COVID-19.

The chain has TRBV2 and TRBJ2-2, with 10 bases lining up with TRBD1. This CDR3 spans 14 amino acids. Unmatched junction bases numbered 2, after V lost 8 bases and J lost 2 bases. Germline loops: CDR1 SNHLY, CDR2 FYNNEI. The chain's CDR3 is CASRDRGNTGELFF. The CDR3 DNA reads TGTGCCAGCCGGGACAGGGGAAACACCGGGGAGCTGTTTTTT.

The chain combines TRBV5-1 with TRBJ2-2; 9 bases match TRBD2. CDR1 SGHRS and CDR2 YFSETQ come from the germline V gene. CDR3 size: 15 residues. After removal of 4 bases from V and 0 bases from J, the junction contained 1 base not matched to a gene. This CDR3 reads CASSLAGTNTGELFF. DNA for the CDR3: TGCGCCAGCAGCCTAGCGGGAACGAACACCGGGGAGCTGTTTTTT.

The V call is TRBV7-3, the J call TRBJ1-2; 8 bases are a match to TRBD1. With V trimmed by 5 bases and J by 6 bases, 8 bases remained unmatched. The germline V gene has CDR1 SGHTA and CDR2 FQGTGA. The CDR3 is made up of 14 amino acids. The CDR3 DNA follows: TGTGCCAGCAGCCGATCGGGACAGGAAGATGGCTACACCTTC. Residues: CASSRSGQEDGYTF.

The chain uses TRBV25-1 and TRBJ1-2, with a possible D match to TRBD1 (6 bases). The CDR3 has 15 amino acids. Germline V CDR1 and CDR2: MGHDK, SYGVNS. Trimming pared 7 bases from V and 3 bases from J, leaving 18 bases between. The CDR3: CASTDGQRGDYGYTF. CDR3 nucleotides: TGTGCCAGCACAGACGGACAGCGAGGGGACTATGGCTACACCTTC.

This chain links TRBV6-5 with TRBJ1-2; the D gene is possibly TRBD1 (5 bases). Germline V lookup: CDR1 MNHEY, CDR2 SVGAGI. The CDR3 is 15 amino acids. V shed 5 bases and J shed 7 bases, with 20 bases lying between them. The CDR3 sequence: CASSLDLSRGTGYTF. The CDR3 nucleotides read TGTGCCAGCAGTCTGGACCTCTCACGGGGGACTGGCTACACCTTC.

The V gene is TRBV7-3, the J gene TRBJ2-7; 8 positions agree with TRBD2. This CDR3 spans 15 amino acids. V gave up 0 bases and J gave up 3 bases; unmatched junction bases: 4. Looked up from germline, CDR1 is SGHTA and CDR2 is FQGTGA. CDR3 sequence reads: CASSLTAGGGYEQYF. The DNA for the CDR3 is TGTGCCAGCAGCTTAACGGCGGGAGGTGGCTACGAGCAGTACTTC.

The chain carries TRBV27 and TRBJ2-1; 7 positions agree with TRBD1. This CDR3 contains 14 residues. CDR1 and CDR2 (germline): MNHEY, SMNVEV (reference sequence). After removal of 5 bases from V and 6 bases from J, the junction contained 7 bases not matched to a gene. CDR3 bases: TGTGCCAGCAGTCCCCGACAGGGAGTCAATGAGCAGTTCTTC. This codes for CASSPRQGVNEQFF.

This clone was seen a handful of times. The chain couples TRBV12-3 or TRBV12-4 to TRBJ1-1, with a possible D match to TRBD1 (5 bases). V lost 3 bases to trimming and J lost 6 bases, with 11 bases between them. The CDR3 spans 13 residues. For the CDR3, the DNA is TGTGCCAGCAGTTTTTCCAGGGTTGCTGAAGCTTTCTTT. This translates into CASSFSRVAEAFF.

This rearrangement joins TRBV6-2 or TRBV6-3 to TRBJ1-2; D is ambiguous. V lost 2 bases, J lost 5 bases, and 12 bases lay in between. The CDR3 runs to 14 residues. CDR1 and CDR2 from the germline V gene are MNHEY and SVGEGT. As DNA, the CDR3 is TGTGCCAGCAGTTACGAGGAGCCCTGGTATGGCTACACCTTC. Residues: CASSYEEPWYGYTF.

V gene TRBV5-1 combines with J gene TRBJ2-5, with TRBD1 matching 8 bases. Germline trimming cut 1 base from V and 1 base from J; bases unmatched to any gene: 6. This CDR3 is built from 16 residues. Germline V lookup: CDR1 SGHRS, CDR2 YFSETQ. CDR3 coding DNA: TGCGCCAGCAGCTTGAGACCCGGGACAGGCCAAGAGACCCAGTACTTC. Protein: CASSLRPGTGQETQYF.

As DNA, the CDR3 is TGTGCCAGCACCCCGGAGCTAGCGGGAGATGTAGAGCAGTTCTTC. It encodes CASTPELAGDVEQFF. This sequence joins TRBV9 and TRBJ2-1, with 10 bases identical to TRBD2. The CDR3 contains 15 residues. Germline assignment: CDR1 SGDLS and CDR2 YYNGEE. J lost 10 bases, V lost 6 bases, and 13 bases had no gene match.

In regard to this clone: Other DNA sequences from this sample encode an identical CDR3 as well. This rearrangement joins TRBV5-1 to TRBJ1-5, with TRBD1 matching over 8 bases. Trimming removed 2 bases from V and 1 base from J; junction bases left unmatched: 2. Per germline, CDR1 SGHRS and CDR2 YFSETQ. This CDR3 has 15 residues. DNA of the CDR3: TGCGCCAGCAGCTTACAGGGGGGGAGCAATCAGCCCCAGCATTTT. As protein: CASSLQGGSNQPQHF.

The chain links TRBV15 to TRBJ1-5, with D tentatively TRBD1 (6 bases). Per germline, CDR1 LNHNV and CDR2 YYDKDF (reference sequence). V was pared by 6 bases and J by 3 bases, with 15 bases between. The CDR3 sequence is 15 residues long. The CDR3 spells CATSSGDIYNQPQHF. CDR3 DNA sequence: TGTGCCACCAGTTCTGGGGACATATACAATCAGCCCCAGCATTTT.

This clone was detected only once. The V and J genes are TRBV4-1 and TRBJ2-2, with 11 bases aligning to TRBD2. The junction had 3 bases not matched to a gene; V was cut back by 2 bases and J by 1 base. There are 17 residues in the CDR3. Germline V lookup: CDR1 MGHRA, CDR2 YSYEKL. CDR3 DNA sequence: TGCGCCAGCAGCCAACCAACTAGCGGGGGGAACACCGGGGAGCTGTTTTTT. It codes for CASSQPTSGGNTGELFF.

CDR3 region: CASSFPQGVYQDTQYF. CDR3 coding DNA: TGTGCCAGCAGTTTCCCCCAGGGGGTATACCAGGATACGCAGTATTTT. The chain joins TRBV28 to TRBJ2-3, with 7 positions matching TRBD1. The V gene end was trimmed by 3 bases and the J gene end by 6 bases; junction bases not matched to a gene: 12. Germline V CDR1 and CDR2: MDHEN, SYDVKM. CDR3 length equals 16 residues.

This chain joins TRBV19 and TRBJ2-4, with 7 bases aligning to TRBD1. CDR1 and CDR2 (germline): LNHDA, SQIVND (reference sequence). CDR3 length equals 16 residues. V dropped 3 bases and J dropped 6; count of bases not matched to a gene: 11. This CDR3 is CASSITPQGIGNIQYF. The CDR3 nucleotides are TGTGCCAGTAGTATTACACCACAGGGGATCGGAAACATTCAGTACTTC.